This T cell receptor beta chain was identified during a study of CDR3 diversity in severe acne. V was cut by 3 bases and J by 6 bases, with 18 bases left in between. This CDR3 spans 16 amino acids. Germline V gene sequence: CDR1 SGHAT, CDR2 FQNNGV. Each CDR3 protein gets one entry after TCRdb re-called the PCR reads with MiXCR. The sample has more than 70,000 distinct CDR3 sequences, about 49% seen once. Sequencing used blood. The chain joins TRBV11-2 to TRBJ2-1; D is tentatively TRBD1 or TRBD2 (6 bases each). The sequence came from a male donor with severe acne vulgaris. The CDR3 sequence: CASSFYPGAPPNEQFF. CDR3 DNA sequence: TGTGCCAGCAGCTTTTATCCGGGGGCGCCTCCCAATGAGCAGTTCTTC.